The source of this T cell receptor beta chain is a study of cytomegalovirus exposure and HLA in healthy donors. PCR primers comprised 60 Vbeta and 13 Jbeta primers. Sequencing used immunoSEQ multiplex PCR; TCRdb keeps in-frame clones, though not all of them. The sample shows around 210,000 clones, more than 75% of them seen only once. Study-wide findings and caveats: Productive status was seen about 90% or about 30% of the time for most TCR beta V segments in an earlier analysis. A further, later analysis showed that HLA-associated TCR beta chains (compared with equally common others) were more clonally expanded.

In regard to this clone: Its antigen remains unidentified.

Donors in the study were healthy people who gave bone marrow. The specimen sequenced was PBMCs. This receptor was taken from a woman in her thirties or forties in good health and CMV-seronegative.

The CDR3 reads CASSLGRQWRTYEQYF. CDR3 DNA sequence: TGTGCCAGCAGTTTAGGGCGGCAGTGGAGGACCTACGAGCAGTACTTC. The chain uses TRBV27 and TRBJ2-5; TRBD2 is a possible D gene (5 bases). The J call may be incorrect, as the DNA end agrees better with TRBJ2-7. Looked up from germline, CDR1 is MNHEY and CDR2 is SMNVEV (reference sequence). The CDR3 is 16 residues long.